This T cell receptor beta chain was sequenced during a study of identical twins. A word on this clonotype: The antigen is not known.

The CDR3 covers 15 residues. V lost 5 bases and J lost 4; bases outside the gene matches: 3. CDR1 and CDR2 (germline): ENHRY, SYGVKD. TCRdb reprocessed the 5' RACE reads via MiXCR and lists one record per CDR3 protein. Here the sample spans about 430,000 distinct CDR3 sequences, about a fifth being singletons. General study results and limits: For zero-insertion analyses, partial confounding could come from invariant MAIT and iNKT cells. Donors were not followed over many years; analysis was cross-sectional.

This sequence originates from a man aged 50 to 60 in good health. The gene calls are TRBV10-3 and TRBJ2-1; 12 nucleotides align to TRBD2. Sequencing used naive T cells sorted from blood. DNA of the CDR3: TGTGCCATCAGTCAGACTAGCGGGAGATACAATGAGCAGTTCTTC. Translated: CAISQTSGRYNEQFF.